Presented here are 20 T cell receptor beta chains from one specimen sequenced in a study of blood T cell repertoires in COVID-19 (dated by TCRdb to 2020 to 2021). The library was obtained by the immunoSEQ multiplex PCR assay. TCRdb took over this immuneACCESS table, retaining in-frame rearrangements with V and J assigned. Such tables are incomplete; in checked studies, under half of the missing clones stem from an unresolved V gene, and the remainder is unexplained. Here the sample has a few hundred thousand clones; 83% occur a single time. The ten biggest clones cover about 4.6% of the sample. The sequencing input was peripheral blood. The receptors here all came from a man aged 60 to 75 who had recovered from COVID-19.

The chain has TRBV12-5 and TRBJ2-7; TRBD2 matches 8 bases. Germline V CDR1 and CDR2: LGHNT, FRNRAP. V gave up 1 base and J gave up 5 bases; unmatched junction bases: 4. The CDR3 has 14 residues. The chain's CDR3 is CASGLGAGGHEQYF. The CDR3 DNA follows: TGTGCTAGTGGTTTGGGTGCGGGAGGCCACGAGCAGTACTTC.

The CDR3, as DNA: TGTGCCAGCAGCTCCCGGACAGGGCGGCGAGATACGCAGTATTTT. This gives the protein CASSSRTGRRDTQYF. This chain connects TRBV7-9 to TRBJ2-3; TRBD1 matches 8 bases. Germline lookup yields CDR1 SEHNR and CDR2 FQNEAQ (reference sequence). J was trimmed by 5 bases and V by 4 bases; bases with no gene match: 8. The CDR3 is 15 residues long.

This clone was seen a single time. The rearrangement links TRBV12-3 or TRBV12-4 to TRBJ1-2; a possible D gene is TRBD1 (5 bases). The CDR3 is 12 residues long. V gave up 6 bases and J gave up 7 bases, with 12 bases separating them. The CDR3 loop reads CASSVGRGGYTF. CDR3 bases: TGTGCCAGCAGCGTAGGGAGGGGTGGCTACACCTTC.

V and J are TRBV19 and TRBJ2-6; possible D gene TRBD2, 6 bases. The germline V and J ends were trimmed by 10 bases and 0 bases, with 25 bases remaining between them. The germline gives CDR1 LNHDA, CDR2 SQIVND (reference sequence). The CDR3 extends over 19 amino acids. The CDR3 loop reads CATHSRDGGLVSGANVLTF. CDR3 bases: TGTGCCACCCATTCCCGGGACGGAGGGCTCGTCTCTGGGGCCAACGTCCTGACTTTC.

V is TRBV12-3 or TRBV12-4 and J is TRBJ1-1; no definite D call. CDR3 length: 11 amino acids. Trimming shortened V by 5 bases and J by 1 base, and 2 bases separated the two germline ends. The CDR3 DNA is TGTGCCAGCAGTCAGAACACTGAAGCTTTCTTT. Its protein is CASSQNTEAFF.

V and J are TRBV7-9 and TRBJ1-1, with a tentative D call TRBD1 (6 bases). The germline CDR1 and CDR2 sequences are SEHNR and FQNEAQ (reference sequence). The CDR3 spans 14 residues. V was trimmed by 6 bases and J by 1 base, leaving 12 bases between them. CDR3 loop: CASRRDTPNTEAFF. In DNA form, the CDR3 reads TGTGCCAGCAGGAGGGACACTCCGAACACTGAAGCTTTCTTT.

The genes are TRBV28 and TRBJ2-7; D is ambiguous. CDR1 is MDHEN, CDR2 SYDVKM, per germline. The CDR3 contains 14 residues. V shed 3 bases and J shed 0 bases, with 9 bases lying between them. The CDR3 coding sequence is TGTGCCAGCAGTTTTAACCCTAGCTCCTACGAGCAGTACTTC. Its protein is CASSFNPSSYEQYF.

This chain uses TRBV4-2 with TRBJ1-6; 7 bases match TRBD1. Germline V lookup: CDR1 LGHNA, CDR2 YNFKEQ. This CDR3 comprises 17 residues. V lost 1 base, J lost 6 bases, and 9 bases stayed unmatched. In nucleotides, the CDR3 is TGTGCCAGCAGCCAAGGGGCGACAACAGGGGCTAATTCACCCCTCCACTTT. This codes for CASSQGATTGANSPLHF.

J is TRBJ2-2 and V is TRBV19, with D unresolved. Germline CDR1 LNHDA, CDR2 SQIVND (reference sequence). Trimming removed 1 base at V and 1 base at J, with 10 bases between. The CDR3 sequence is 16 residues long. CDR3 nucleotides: TGTGCCAGTAGTATAGCCAGGAATGTGAACACCGGGGAGCTGTTTTTT. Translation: CASSIARNVNTGELFF.

The CDR3, as DNA: TGTGCCAGCAGCCCGCCCACCACTGGGGGGGTTGGCACCGGGGAGCTGTTTTTT. Translating it yields CASSPPTTGGVGTGELFF. The chain joins TRBV14 to TRBJ2-2, with 7 bases identical to TRBD2. The J segment lost 4 bases and the V segment lost 4 bases, leaving 15 bases of the junction unmatched. The CDR3 is made up of 18 amino acids. The germline gives CDR1 SGHDN, CDR2 FVKESK.

Here the CDR3 reads CASEGITGGQLSIGYTF. CDR3 coding DNA: TGTGCCAGTGAGGGGATAACAGGGGGCCAATTGTCTATCGGGTACACCTTC. The genes are TRBV19 and TRBJ1-2; 9 nucleotides agree with TRBD1. The V gene end was trimmed by 8 bases and the J gene end by 11 bases; junction bases not matched to a gene: 24. This CDR3 has 17 residues. In germline, CDR1 is LNHDA, CDR2 SQIVND (reference sequence).

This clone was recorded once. CDR3 nucleotide sequence: TGCGCCAGCACCCTTAAAGTACAGTCAAACACCGGGGAGCTGTTTTTT. Its translation: CASTLKVQSNTGELFF. The chain has TRBV5-1 and TRBJ2-2; D is uncertain. V lost 6 bases to trimming and J lost 2 bases, with 17 bases between them. From germline, CDR1 is SGHRS and CDR2 YFSETQ. CDR3 length: 16 residues. Based on the CDR3 plus reference TRBV5-1 and TRBJ2-2, the full variable domain is KAGVTQTPRYLIKTRGQQVTLSCSPISGHRSVSWYQQTPGQGLQFLFEYFSETQRNKGNFPGRFSGRQFSNSRSEMNVSTLELGDSALYLCASTLKVQSNTGELFFGEGSRLTVL.

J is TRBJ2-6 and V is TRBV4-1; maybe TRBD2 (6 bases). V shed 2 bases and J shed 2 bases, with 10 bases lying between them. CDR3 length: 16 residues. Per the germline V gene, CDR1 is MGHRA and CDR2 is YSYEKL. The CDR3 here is CASSQSWGAGANVLTF. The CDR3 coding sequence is TGCGCCAGCAGCCAAAGCTGGGGGGCTGGGGCCAACGTCCTGACTTTC.

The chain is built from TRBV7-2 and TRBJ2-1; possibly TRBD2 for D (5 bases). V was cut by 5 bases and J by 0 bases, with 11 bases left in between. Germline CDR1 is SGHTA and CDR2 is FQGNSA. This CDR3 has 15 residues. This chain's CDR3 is CASSRGGSSYNEQFF. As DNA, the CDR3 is TGTGCCAGCAGCAGAGGCGGGTCCTCCTACAATGAGCAGTTCTTC.

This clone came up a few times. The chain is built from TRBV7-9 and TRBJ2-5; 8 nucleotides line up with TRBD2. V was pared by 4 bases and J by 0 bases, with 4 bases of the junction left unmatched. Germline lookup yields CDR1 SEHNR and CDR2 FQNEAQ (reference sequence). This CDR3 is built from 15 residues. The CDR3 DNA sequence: TGTGCCAGCAGCTCCAGGGGACTAGACCAAGAGACCCAGTACTTC. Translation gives CASSSRGLDQETQYF.

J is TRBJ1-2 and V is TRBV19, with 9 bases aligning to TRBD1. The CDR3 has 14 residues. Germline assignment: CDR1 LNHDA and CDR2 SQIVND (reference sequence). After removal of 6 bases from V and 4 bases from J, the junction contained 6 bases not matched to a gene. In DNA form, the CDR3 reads TGTGCCAGTAGGCCGGGACAGGGCGGCTATGGCTACACCTTC. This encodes CASRPGQGGYGYTF. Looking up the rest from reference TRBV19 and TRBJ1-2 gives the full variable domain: DGGITQSPKYLFRKEGQNVTLSCEQNLNHDAMYWYRQDPGQGLRLIYYSQIVNDFQKGDIAEGYSVSREKKESFPLTVTSAQKNPTAFYLCASRPGQGGYGYTFGSGTRLTVV.

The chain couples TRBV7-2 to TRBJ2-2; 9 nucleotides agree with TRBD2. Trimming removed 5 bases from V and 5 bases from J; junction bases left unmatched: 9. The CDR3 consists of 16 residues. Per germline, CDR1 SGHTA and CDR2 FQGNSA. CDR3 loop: CASSRSGRGPTGELFF. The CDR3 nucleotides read TGTGCCAGCAGCCGTAGCGGGAGAGGTCCGACCGGGGAGCTGTTTTTT. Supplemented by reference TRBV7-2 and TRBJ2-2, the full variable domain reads GAGVSQSPSNKVTEKGKDVELRCDPISGHTALYWYRQSLGQGLEFLIYFQGNSAPDKSGLPSDRFSAERTGGSVSTLTIQRTQQEDSAVYLCASSRSGRGPTGELFFGEGSRLTVL.

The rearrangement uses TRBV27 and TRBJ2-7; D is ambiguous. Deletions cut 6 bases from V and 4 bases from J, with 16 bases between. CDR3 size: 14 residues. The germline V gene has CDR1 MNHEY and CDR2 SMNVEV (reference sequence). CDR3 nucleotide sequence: TGTGCCAGCAGCCCCAGTGGTGGGCAATACGAGCAGTACTTC. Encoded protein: CASSPSGGQYEQYF.

CDR3 region: CASSISGVIRDTQYF. The DNA for the CDR3 is TGCGCCAGCAGCATAAGCGGGGTGATACGAGATACGCAGTATTTT. The genes are TRBV5-1 and TRBJ2-3, with TRBD2 matching over 7 bases. V was pared by 4 bases and J by 5 bases, with 10 bases of the junction left unmatched. The CDR3 loop spans 15 amino acids. The germline V gene has CDR1 SGHRS and CDR2 YFSETQ. The entire variable domain, with the rest obtained from reference TRBV5-1 and TRBJ2-3, is as follows: KAGVTQTPRYLIKTRGQQVTLSCSPISGHRSVSWYQQTPGQGLQFLFEYFSETQRNKGNFPGRFSGRQFSNSRSEMNVSTLELGDSALYLCASSISGVIRDTQYFGPGTRLTVL.

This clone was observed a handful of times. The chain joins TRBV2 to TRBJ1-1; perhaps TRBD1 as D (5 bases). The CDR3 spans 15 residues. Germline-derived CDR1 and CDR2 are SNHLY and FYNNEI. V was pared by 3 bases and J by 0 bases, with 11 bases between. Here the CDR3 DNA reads TGTGCCAGCAGTGAGCAGGGTATCTTGAACACTGAAGCTTTCTTT. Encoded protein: CASSEQGILNTEAFF.